This TCR beta chain was found in a study of blood T cell repertoires in COVID-19. Across the study: COVID-19 samples from acute and convalescent phases originated in the United States, Italy and Spain. Sources were T cells, B-cell-depleted T cells, or PBMCs; the material itself was cDNA or gDNA.

How the authors handled the data: Nucleated cell counts were estimated from reference gene primer amplification. The assay was immunoSEQ multiplex PCR, and TCRdb's table has in-frame clones only and misses some. The DNA was the basis for D and trimming; V, J and clone size are from that table. Among 200,000 to 250,000 clones listed, roughly 85% were seen once. This clone was seen only once. Across 20 to 25 US areas, participants ranged in age from about 18 to 100 years. This TCR was recovered from a woman aged 35 to 49 with acute COVID-19. Sequenced input: PBMCs or T cells enriched from blood (not recorded which).

CDR3 DNA sequence: TGTGCCAGCAGCCACAGCTACGAGCAGTACGTC. It encodes CASSHSYEQYV. The V gene is TRBV3-1 (or the pseudogene TRBV3-2), the J gene TRBJ2-7, with D hard to call. Trimming took 3 bases from V and 3 from J, leaving 3 bases between them. The CDR3 is 11 amino acids. Germline values: CDR1 LGHDT, CDR2 YNNKEL (reference sequence).